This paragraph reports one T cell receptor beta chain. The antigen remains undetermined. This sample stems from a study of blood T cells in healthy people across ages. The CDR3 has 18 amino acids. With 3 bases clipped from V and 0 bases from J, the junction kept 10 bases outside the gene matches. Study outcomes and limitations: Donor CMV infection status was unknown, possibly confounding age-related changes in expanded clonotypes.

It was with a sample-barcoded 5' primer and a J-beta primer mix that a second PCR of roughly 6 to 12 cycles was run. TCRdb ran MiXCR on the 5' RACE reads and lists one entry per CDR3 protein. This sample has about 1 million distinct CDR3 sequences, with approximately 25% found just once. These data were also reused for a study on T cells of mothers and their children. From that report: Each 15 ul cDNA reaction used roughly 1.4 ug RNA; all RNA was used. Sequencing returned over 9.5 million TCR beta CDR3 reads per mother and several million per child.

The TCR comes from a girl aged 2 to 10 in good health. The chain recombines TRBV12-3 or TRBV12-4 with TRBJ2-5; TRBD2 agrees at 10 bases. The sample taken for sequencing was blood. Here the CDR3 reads CASSFGASGGPDQETQYF. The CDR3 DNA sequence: TGTGCCAGCAGTTTTGGGGCTAGCGGGGGCCCTGACCAAGAGACCCAGTACTTC.